Presented here are 9 T cell receptor beta chains from one specimen sequenced in a study of CD8+CD57+ T cells in acquired aplastic anemia (dated by TCRdb to the late 2010s). Data came from an Illumina HiSeq 2000. Genomic DNA served as template for TCR beta VDJ combination and CDR3 sequence profiling. The public reads were reprocessed in TCRdb via fastp at Q25 and MiXCR, keeping in-frame beta chains. Here each entry gathers all rows of one CDR3 protein and keeps the most common genes and DNA. In all, the sample holds some 200,000 distinct CDR3 sequences, and over 40% of those were seen once. The top ten constitute 1.8% of the sample. Patients chosen for sequencing had shown expansion of CD8+CD57+ cells by flow cytometry. Source material: sorted CD4+, CD8+, or CD8+CD57+ T cells (not recorded which) from PBMCs. Receptor source: a human donor with aplastic anemia.

This clonotype has a handful of counts. This chain connects TRBV6-1 to TRBJ1-2; D perhaps matches TRBD1 (5 bases). This CDR3 contains 16 residues. Germline assignment: CDR1 MNHNS and CDR2 SASEGT. Trimming took off 7 bases at V and 4 bases at J, with 22 bases between the two ends. The CDR3 loop reads CASNLPERGVGYGYTF. CDR3 sequence (DNA): TGTGCCAGCAATCTCCCCGAGAGGGGAGTGGGCTATGGCTACACCTTC.

The chain joins TRBV10-3 to TRBJ2-2, with 12 bases that match TRBD2. V lost 6 bases and J lost 8; bases outside the gene matches: 10. Per the germline V gene, CDR1 is ENHRY and CDR2 is SYGVKD. The CDR3 contains 16 residues. CDR3 DNA sequence: TGTGCCATCAGCCACTCGACTAGCGGGGGTAAAGGGGAGCTGTTTTTT. Its translation is CAISHSTSGGKGELFF.

This clonotype was recorded at least ten times. This rearrangement joins TRBV12-3 or TRBV12-4 to TRBJ1-2, with D unclear. The V end lost 7 bases, the J end lost 0 bases, and 24 bases lay between the germline ends. The CDR3 runs 18 residues. Here the CDR3 DNA reads TGTGCCAGCACCCCACCTCCGGGTAACCGACCGGCTAACTATGGCTACACCTTC. Protein: CASTPPPGNRPANYGYTF.

The rearrangement joins TRBV7-3 to TRBJ2-1, with 9 bases identical to TRBD2. CDR1 and CDR2 (germline): SGHTA, FQGTGA. V lost 4 bases to trimming and J lost 7 bases; unmatched junction nucleotides: 5. The CDR3 loop spans 14 amino acids. In nucleotides, the CDR3 is TGTGCCAGCAGCTCGGGACTAGCAAGGAATGAGCAGTTCTTC. Its protein product is CASSSGLARNEQFF. Combining the CDR3 with reference TRBV7-3 and TRBJ2-1 gives the whole variable domain GAGVSQTPSNKVTEKGKYVELRCDPISGHTALYWYRQSLGQGPEFLIYFQGTGAADDSGLPNDRFFAVRPEGSVSTLKIQRTERGDSAVYLCASSSGLARNEQFFGPGTRLTVL.

The chain is built from TRBV11-3 and TRBJ1-1, with a possible D match to TRBD1 (6 bases). Per the germline V gene, CDR1 is SGHNT and CDR2 is YENEEA. The V end was cut by 3 bases, the J end by 8 bases, with 10 bases between. This CDR3 has 12 amino acids. Here the CDR3 reads CASSLWTAEAFF. The CDR3, as DNA: TGTGCCAGCAGCTTGTGGACAGCAGAAGCTTTCTTT.

This chain links TRBV15 with TRBJ2-1; D may correspond to TRBD1 or TRBD2 (5 bases each). Trimming left V 4 bases short and J 4 bases short, with 17 bases between. Germline V gene sequence: CDR1 LNHNV, CDR2 YYDKDF (reference sequence). The CDR3 spans 16 residues. Here the CDR3 DNA reads TGTGCCACCAGCAACGTCGGGACGGTCCTATACAATGAGCAGTTCTTC. This sequence encodes CATSNVGTVLYNEQFF.

This clonotype was picked up many times. CDR3 nucleotide sequence: TGTGCCAGCAGCCATGGACAGGGCGGCTACCAAGAGACCCAGTACTTC. Its protein product is CASSHGQGGYQETQYF. The chain combines TRBV4-2 with TRBJ2-5; 8 positions match TRBD1. V shed 3 bases and J 0 bases; nucleotides not matched to a gene: 6. CDR3 length: 16 amino acids. Germline CDR1 and CDR2: LGHNA and YNFKEQ.

The chain joins TRBV2 to TRBJ1-5; D call uncertain. V shed 7 bases and J shed 2 bases, with 9 bases lying between them. Germline V gene lookup returns CDR1 SNHLY and CDR2 FYNNEI. The CDR3 runs to 13 residues. As DNA, the CDR3 is TGTGCCAGCACCGGATGGGGCAATCAGCCCCAGCATTTT. Its translation: CASTGWGNQPQHF.

On this clonotype: This may be a read error, as it is one base from a much larger clone. The chain uses TRBV3-1 and TRBJ2-7; 11 bases align to TRBD1. Germline V gene sequence: CDR1 LGHDT, CDR2 YNNKEL (reference sequence). This CDR3 comprises 13 residues. DNA for the CDR3: TGTGCCAGCAGCCGGACAGGGGGCCACGAGCAGCACTTC. Protein sequence: CASSRTGGHEQHF.